This TCR beta chain emerged from a study of OX40 agonist ivuxolimab in advanced cancers. Study-wide points: Mean expanded clone counts were higher in CD8+ than CD4+ T cells.

Worth noting for this clone: What it binds is unknown.

Data came from immunoSEQ multiplex PCR; TCRdb stores just in-frame clones and leaves some out. This sample has around 25,000 clones; about 86% occur once, and the top ten carry approximately 15%. The CDR3 extends over 15 amino acids. The sequence came from an adult with an advanced solid tumor such as melanoma, head and neck, liver or kidney cancer. The chain employs TRBV12-1 and TRBJ2-7; the table's D gene call, TRBD1, was not cross checked with the DNA. TRBV12-1 is noted as a pseudogene. The material was CD4+ or CD8+ T cells sorted from blood, obtained in a trial of the OX40 agonist ivuxolimab. CDR3 region: CASSLQDRNLREQYF. For the CDR3, the DNA is TGTGCCAGCAGCTTACAAGACAGGAACCTTCGCGAGCAGTACTTC.